One T cell receptor beta chain is described in this entry. Mismatch with germline at one junction end may stem from a read error. Vbeta (60) and Jbeta (13) primers were used in the PCR. The assay was immunoSEQ multiplex PCR, and TCRdb's table has in-frame clones only and misses some. The sample has around 190,000 clones, approximately 86% seen once; the top ten hold roughly 0.33%. CDR1 is SEHNR and CDR2 is FQNEAQ in the germline V gene (reference sequence). This CDR3 is 17 amino acids long. These data are taken from a study of cytomegalovirus exposure and HLA in healthy donors. The gene calls are TRBV7-9 and TRBJ1-3; no definite D call. The sample consisted of PBMCs. This receptor was taken from a woman aged 25 to 39 in good health and CMV-seronegative. This CDR3 is CSSIPARVRSSGNTIYF. CDR3 coding DNA: TGTTCCAGCATCCCTGCGAGGGTACGAAGCTCTGGAAACACCATATATTTT.